The 15 T cell receptor beta chains reported below all come from one sample, sequenced in a study of Ad26.COV2.S vaccination and SARS-CoV-2 variants. Treatment in this sample: some 20 received Ad26.COV2.S at low or high dose, single or two shots; five or six received placebo; per-sample allocation not given. Repertoires come from day 63 after the first vaccine or placebo injection. Clones were read by immunoSEQ multiplex PCR, and TCRdb kept only the in-frame ones, dropping some. The data show around 320,000 clones, 80% to 90% seen once. The sequencing used peripheral blood, collected in a trial of Ad26.COV2.S vaccine versus placebo. Receptors were obtained from a person between 18 and 59 years old who received the Ad26.COV2.S COVID-19 vaccine or a placebo.

V and J are TRBV12-3 or TRBV12-4 and TRBJ2-3; D is ambiguous. The CDR3 has 12 amino acids. Trimming removed 6 bases at V and 6 bases at J, with 10 bases between. The CDR3 region is CASRDGRDTQYF. In nucleotides, the CDR3 is TGTGCCAGCAGGGACGGACGGGATACGCAGTATTTT.

This rearrangement joins TRBV30 to TRBJ2-2; D is unresolved. This CDR3 region has 14 residues. Trimming cost V 5 bases and J 0 bases, with 10 bases left between them. Looked up from germline, CDR1 is GTSNPN and CDR2 is SVGIG (reference sequence). CDR3 nucleotides: TGTGCCTGGCGGCCGATCGCGAACACCGGGGAGCTGTTTTTT. Its protein product is CAWRPIANTGELFF.

The chain uses TRBV4-3 and TRBJ2-7; the match to TRBD1 covers 10 bases. The V gene's germline CDR1 is LGHNA and CDR2 YSLEER. The CDR3 covers 16 residues. The J segment lost 5 bases and the V segment lost 1 base, leaving 8 bases of the junction unmatched. CDR3 residues: CASSQVGGQGNDEQYF. The CDR3 coding sequence is TGCGCCAGCAGCCAAGTAGGGGGACAGGGGAACGACGAGCAGTACTTC.

The rearrangement links TRBV2 to TRBJ2-5; D is undetermined. V shed 3 bases and J shed 5 bases, with 7 bases lying between them. CDR1 and CDR2 (germline): SNHLY, FYNNEI. The CDR3 is 12 residues long. The CDR3 DNA follows: TGTGCCAGCAGTGATTTAGTCGAGACCCAGTACTTC. It is translated as CASSDLVETQYF.

This clone appeared once. The chain carries TRBV19 and TRBJ2-7; D not resolved. The germline CDR1 and CDR2 sequences are LNHDA and SQIVND (reference sequence). The ends were cut back, 4 bases at V and 4 bases at J, with 11 bases in the middle. This CDR3 is built from 13 residues. In DNA, the CDR3 is TGTGCCAGTAGTAATTCCCTCGGGTACGAGCAGTACTTC. It specifies CASSNSLGYEQYF. Looking up the rest from reference TRBV19 and TRBJ2-7 gives the full variable domain: DGGITQSPKYLFRKEGQNVTLSCEQNLNHDAMYWYRQDPGQGLRLIYYSQIVNDFQKGDIAEGYSVSREKKESFPLTVTSAQKNPTAFYLCASSNSLGYEQYFGPGTRLTVT.

This clone has only a few counts. CDR3 loop: CASSQDRGSNYGYTF. DNA for the CDR3: TGTGCCAGCAGCCAAGATCGAGGGAGTAACTATGGCTACACCTTC. The chain couples TRBV4-2 to TRBJ1-2; no clear D. The CDR3 runs 15 residues. The V gene lost 0 bases and the J gene lost 1 base, with 9 bases spanning the gap. Germline loops: CDR1 LGHNA, CDR2 YNFKEQ.

The chain is built from TRBV5-6 and TRBJ1-6, with D possibly being TRBD1 (5 bases). Per germline, CDR1 SGHDT and CDR2 YYEEEE. The CDR3 runs 14 residues. V shed 4 bases and J shed 14 bases, with 19 bases lying between them. The CDR3 bases are TGTGCCAGCAGCGGGGGTAGGGGATTGGTAACCCTCCACTTT. Amino acid sequence: CASSGGRGLVTLHF. Using reference TRBV5-6 and TRBJ1-6 for the parts outside the CDR3, the full variable domain is DAGVTQSPTHLIKTRGQQVTLRCSPKSGHDTVSWYQQALGQGPQFIFQYYEEEERQRGNFPDRFSGHQFPNYSSELNVNALLLGDSALYLCASSGGRGLVTLHFGNGTRLTVT.

The gene calls are TRBV19 and TRBJ1-6, with D perhaps TRBD1 (6 bases). This CDR3 region has 17 residues. Trimming removed 5 bases from V and 7 bases from J, with 21 bases in between. Germline CDR1 is LNHDA and CDR2 is SQIVND (reference sequence). The CDR3: CASSGGRGATRNSPLHF. DNA for the CDR3: TGTGCCAGTAGTGGAGGGAGGGGGGCTACGAGGAATTCACCCCTCCACTTT.

CDR3 sequence (DNA): TGTGCCAGCAGCCCCGTGGAGAGGGCCTACGAGCAGTACTTC. Translating it yields CASSPVERAYEQYF. The V gene is TRBV7-9, the J gene TRBJ2-7; D is perhaps TRBD2 (5 bases). Trimming took 5 bases from V and 2 from J, leaving 13 bases between them. From germline, CDR1 is SEHNR and CDR2 FQNEAQ (reference sequence). The CDR3 length is 14 residues.

This clone was observed once. The V call is TRBV10-3, the J call TRBJ2-7; 8 positions match TRBD1. CDR1 ENHRY and CDR2 SYGVKD come from the germline V gene. V dropped 10 bases and J dropped 3; count of bases not matched to a gene: 11. The CDR3 length is 14 residues. The CDR3 DNA follows: TGTGCCAGCCGCCGGGCAGGGGGCGACTACGAGCAGTACTTC. Protein product: CASRRAGGDYEQYF.

The chain uses TRBV6-1 and TRBJ1-5; no definite D call. Trimming cost V 1 base and J 3 bases, with 13 bases left between them. The CDR3 length is 16 residues. Germline V gives CDR1 MNHNS, CDR2 SASEGT. This CDR3 is CASSEVSTVYNQPQHF. The CDR3 nucleotides read TGTGCCAGCAGTGAAGTTAGTACAGTCTACAATCAGCCCCAGCATTTT.

The V and J genes are TRBV7-2 and TRBJ2-1; possibly TRBD2 for D (5 bases). The CDR3 spans 13 residues. CDR1 is SGHTA and CDR2 is FQGNSA in the germline V gene. V was clipped by 5 bases and J by 3 bases, with 8 bases between them. CDR3 in amino acids: CASSPGIYNEQFF. The CDR3 region has the DNA TGTGCCAGCAGCCCCGGGATCTACAATGAGCAGTTCTTC.

The genes are TRBV5-1 and TRBJ1-1; no definite D call. Trimming removed 0 bases at V and 5 bases at J, with 17 bases between. The CDR3 contains 16 residues. Looked up from germline, CDR1 is SGHRS and CDR2 is YFSETQ. The CDR3 sequence: CASSLAVAGRGTEAFF. CDR3 nucleotides: TGCGCCAGCAGCTTGGCCGTGGCGGGGAGAGGGACTGAAGCTTTCTTT.

The V and J genes are TRBV5-4 and TRBJ2-1, with a weak D call TRBD2 (6 bases). Germline lookup yields CDR1 SGHNT and CDR2 YYREEE (reference sequence). The ends were cut back, 3 bases at V and 7 bases at J, with 8 bases in the middle. The CDR3 is 12 residues long. CDR3 coding DNA: TGTGCCAGCAGCTACAGCGGGAATGAGCAGTTCTTC. The encoded protein is CASSYSGNEQFF.

V usage is TRBV30 and J usage is TRBJ2-1; D is ambiguous. The length of the CDR3 is 12 residues. V was pared by 1 base and J by 11 bases, with 12 bases between. CDR1 and CDR2 from the germline V gene are GTSNPN and SVGIG (reference sequence). The CDR3 here is CAWSGTDVQQFF. Here the CDR3 DNA reads TGTGCCTGGAGTGGAACTGACGTTCAGCAGTTCTTC.